This T cell receptor beta chain was sequenced during a study of blood T cell repertoires in COVID-19. About the study: The study drew acute and convalescent COVID-19 samples from the United States, Italy and Spain. The cDNA or gDNA used as material had been derived from T cells, B-cell-depleted T cells, or PBMCs.

With regard to this clone: Mismatch with germline at one junction end may stem from a read error.

Authors' data handling: Estimation of nucleated cell counts was performed using reference gene primer amplification. Method: immunoSEQ multiplex PCR; TCRdb's copy keeps in-frame clones and lacks some. V and J calls and clone size are those listed in that table; D and trimming were worked out from the DNA. The repertoire holds about 270,000 clones, about 81% seen once, with roughly 1.5% in the top ten. Seattle patients were enrolled during active infection and followed longitudinally. The germline CDR1 and CDR2 sequences are SGHVS and FQNEAQ. The CDR3 runs to 12 residues. Sequenced sample: peripheral blood. V usage is TRBV7-8 and J usage is TRBJ2-7; no firm D call. This TCR came from a human donor with COVID-19, enrolled during active disease. The donor label of this sample is uncertain. The chain's CDR3 is CASGLETHEQYF. For the CDR3, the DNA is TGTGCCAGCGGCTTGGAGACCCACGAGCAGTACTTC.